This record looks at one T cell receptor (beta chain) sequence and its context. The source of the sample is a study of T cell clonotyping in hematopoietic cell transplantation. The protocol was immunoSEQ multiplex PCR, while the TCRdb copy is restricted to in-frame clones and leaves out a portion. The profile shows 30,000 to 45,000 clones, 80% to 90% of them singletons. Germline-derived CDR1 and CDR2 are MNHEY and SVGAGI. The germline V and J ends were trimmed by 5 bases and 4 bases, with 14 bases remaining between them. CDR3 length: 14 residues. V usage is TRBV6-5 and J usage is TRBJ1-2; weak D call: TRBD1 (6 bases). This TCR derives from a woman aged 40 to 55 in good health. Some clones in this sample may be carry-over from other donors' samples. The specimen was peripheral blood mononuclear cells. CDR3 DNA: TGTGCCAGCAGTGCCGGTCAGGGGAGCTATGGCTACACCTTC. It yields the protein CASSAGQGSYGYTF.